One T cell receptor beta chain is described in this entry. This clone was detected only once. This clone's antigen is unknown. No per-base quality is available; no much larger clone lies one base away. The CDR3 has 13 amino acids, counting the end cysteine and phenylalanine. CDR3 DNA only is kept here, 39 bases in frame from base 1. CDR1 and CDR2 (MNHEY, SVGEGT) derive from the germline V gene. The junction carries 14 bases between V and J, which are trimmed by 4 bases and 9 bases respectively. This sample stems from a study of blood T cell repertoires in COVID-19 (TCRdb year 2020). Background for the entire study: The collaborator samples originated in the United States, Italy and Spain and spanned the acute and convalescent phases of COVID-19. The samples were drawn from two sources: the first 160 participants of the ongoing ImmuneRACE study, and 950 to 1,500 subjects contributed by 6 global collaborators. The dataset comprised deeply sampled blood TCRbeta repertoires from subjects exposed to, actively infected with, or recovered from COVID-19. The material from the prospective study consisted of cDNA or gDNA derived from T cells, B-cell-depleted T cells, or PBMCs. Sample metadata almost always included a de-identified subject ID, COVID-19 status, age in years and sex. HLA class I and class II types, where available, came from metadata supplied by the sample provider rather than from assay-based typing. A freely available public database, intended as a resource for researchers studying the immune response to SARS-CoV-2, is where the repertoires were released. What the study reported, not specific to this receptor: Clinical and demographic metadata were provided uncurated, with the amount varying by source and participant.

TCRbeta CDR3 regions were amplified from genomic DNA by means of the immunoSEQ Assay, a bias-controlled multiplex PCR. As for how the authors treated the data: The number of nucleated cells in each sample was estimated by amplification of reference gene primers within the assay. To quantify the absolute abundance of each unique TCRbeta CDR3 rearrangement, sequence reads were collapsed and filtered. For each sample, productive Simpson clonality was calculated by taking the square root of Simpson's diversity index across productive rearrangements. TCRdb carries this immuneACCESS record with in-frame sequences only. Its versions omit some clonotypes, under half of them owing to an unresolved V gene in the studies checked, with the rest unexplained. The V and J calls and clone size are taken from that table; D and trimming were inferred from the DNA. A total of some 90,000 clones appear in this sample, approximately 80% of them only once. Approximately 10% of the sample lies in the top ten.

The collaborating institutions used their own protocols to collect whole blood in K2EDTA tubes. For TCRbeta analysis, collaborators shipped samples in one of three forms: frozen whole blood, isolated PBMCs, or DNA extracted from either of those sample types. The receptor was derived from a man between 65 and 80 years old with active or convalescent COVID-19. The specimen sequenced was peripheral blood. The sequence is built from TRBV6-2 or TRBV6-3 and TRBJ2-3; the D gene is possibly TRBD1, with 6 bases matching. The DNA reads as follows: TGTGCCAGCAGTTTGTCACAGGGAGACACGCAGTATTTT. Its translation reads: CASSLSQGDTQYF.